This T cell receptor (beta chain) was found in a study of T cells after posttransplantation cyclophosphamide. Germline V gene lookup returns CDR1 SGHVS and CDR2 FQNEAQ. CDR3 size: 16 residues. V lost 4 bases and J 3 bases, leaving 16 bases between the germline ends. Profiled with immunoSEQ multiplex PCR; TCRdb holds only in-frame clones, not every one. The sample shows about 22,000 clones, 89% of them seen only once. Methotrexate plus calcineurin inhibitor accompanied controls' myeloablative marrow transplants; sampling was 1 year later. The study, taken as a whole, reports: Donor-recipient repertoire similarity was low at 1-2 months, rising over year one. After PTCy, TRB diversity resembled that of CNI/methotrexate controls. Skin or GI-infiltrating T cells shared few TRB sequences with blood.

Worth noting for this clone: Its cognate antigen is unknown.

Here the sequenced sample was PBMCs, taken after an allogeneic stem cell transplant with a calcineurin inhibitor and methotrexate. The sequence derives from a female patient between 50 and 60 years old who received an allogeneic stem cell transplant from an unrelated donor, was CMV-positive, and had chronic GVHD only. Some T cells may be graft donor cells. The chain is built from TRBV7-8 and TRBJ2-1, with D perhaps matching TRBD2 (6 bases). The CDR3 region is CASSSPWGVSYNEQFF. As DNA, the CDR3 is TGTGCCAGCAGCTCCCCCTGGGGGGTGAGCTACAATGAGCAGTTCTTC.